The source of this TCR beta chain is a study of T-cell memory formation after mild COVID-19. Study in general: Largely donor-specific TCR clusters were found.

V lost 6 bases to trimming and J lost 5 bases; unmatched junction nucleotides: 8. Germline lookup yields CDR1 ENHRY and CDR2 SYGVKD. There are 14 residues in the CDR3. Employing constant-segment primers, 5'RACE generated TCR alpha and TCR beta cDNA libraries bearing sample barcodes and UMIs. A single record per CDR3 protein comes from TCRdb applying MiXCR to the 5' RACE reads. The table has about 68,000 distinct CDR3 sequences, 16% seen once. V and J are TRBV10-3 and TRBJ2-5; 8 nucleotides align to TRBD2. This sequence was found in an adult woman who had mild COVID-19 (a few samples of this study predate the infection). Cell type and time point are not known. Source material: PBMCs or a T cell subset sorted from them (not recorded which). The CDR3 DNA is TGTGCCATCAGGGAGAGCGGGAGTGAGGAGACCCAGTACTTC. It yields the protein CAIRESGSEETQYF.